A selection of T cell receptor beta chains follows, all from one sample in a study of T cells in Graves' hyperthyroidism and ophthalmopathy. Each CDR3 protein gets one entry after TCRdb re-called the multiplex PCR reads with MiXCR. Counted here are around 400,000 distinct CDR3 sequences, 13% occurring once; the ten biggest clones make up roughly 9.2%. Material: blood. The source of these receptors is a woman in her late teens or twenties with Graves' hyperthyroidism. Each CDR3 is given with its conserved first and last residue. A clone size is listed for some rows: how often the clone was seen (once, few, many), or a class if it is expanded.

v_call,clone_size,j_call,cdr3_length,cdr3_aa
TRBV7-8,.,TRBJ2-1,14,CASSLGLANRKQFF
TRBV6-1,many,TRBJ2-1,14,CASSDGTGYNEQFF
TRBV30,many,TRBJ2-7,13,CAWSVPGAYEQYF
TRBV6-5,few,TRBJ2-1,16,CASSYGGAGNRNEQFF
TRBV5-6,.,TRBJ1-5,14,CASSLASLPGPQHF
TRBV13,many,TRBJ1-5,14,CASSLGRAVQPQHF
TRBV6-1,many,TRBJ2-1,16,CASSPGLAGGRIEQFF
TRBV19,few,TRBJ2-6,18,CASSIVVGTGSGANVLTF
TRBV20-1,many,TRBJ2-7,16,CSASGTHWKGTYEQYF
TRBV12-3/TRBV12-4,few,TRBJ1-5,20,CASSLVYSPGGIYSNQPQHF
TRBV3-1,many,TRBJ2-7,15,CASSPGTSGAYEQYF
TRBV28,.,TRBJ2-7,15,CASSQYGGGIYEQYF
TRBV20-1,many,TRBJ2-7,13,CSAPPGHGYEQYF
TRBV28,many,TRBJ1-1,15,CASSRPGGLKTEAFF
TRBV2,many,TRBJ2-1,18,CASSGWTSGRILGDEQFF
TRBV12-3/TRBV12-4,many,TRBJ2-3,16,CASVRGYRPSTDTQYF
TRBV3-1,many,TRBJ2-7,15,CASSPRASGTYEQYF
TRBV27,many,TRBJ2-7,15,CASRLAGPQPYEQYF
TRBV7-2,many,TRBJ2-5,13,CASSLVLQETQYF
TRBV6-2/TRBV6-3,many,TRBJ2-2,16,CASSYIRLASAGELFF
TRBV24-1,many,TRBJ1-2,15,CATSGDQGEIYGYTF
TRBV9,.,TRBJ2-6,16,CGSSVMFPSGANVLTF
TRBV20-1,.,TRBJ1-6,13,CSATRERNSPLHF
TRBV7-6,.,TRBJ2-7,14,CASSSGGNSYEQYF
TRBV2,.,TRBJ1-1,13,CDSSEQGETEAFF
TRBV5-1,many,TRBJ2-1,17,CASSLVFFRQGVYEQFF
TRBV20-1,many,TRBJ1-2,12,CSASPNSYGYTF
TRBV2,many,TRBJ2-1,13,CASSEGIINEQFF
TRBV24-1,many,TRBJ2-3,17,CATSESRDTRLTDTQYF
TRBV20-1,many,TRBJ1-5,16,CSASGQPRDSNQPQHF
TRBV2,many,TRBJ2-6,13,CASSEGGANVLTF
TRBV10-2,.,TRBJ2-2,12,CASGGVTGELFF
TRBV19,many,TRBJ2-1,19,CASSDILGGGEFIYNEQFF
TRBV5-1,many,TRBJ2-1,16,CASSQGGGPSYNEQFF
TRBV9,many,TRBJ2-3,15,CASSLSGLSTDTQYF
TRBV6-1,many,TRBJ2-5,16,CASSYKLGAGQETQYF
TRBV24-1,many,TRBJ2-1,13,CATSGAERNEQFF
TRBV15,many,TRBJ2-1,15,CATKSGEGLRNEQFF
TRBV18,many,TRBJ2-5,15,CASSPAGTHWETQYF
TRBV9,many,TRBJ2-7,14,CASSVAWGGYEQYF
TRBV7-8,many,TRBJ2-7,13,CASRASKAYEQYF
TRBV29-1,many,TRBJ2-7,13,CSVGDGGAYEQYF
TRBV11-2,few,TRBJ2-7,12,CASSLVPGTTYF
TRBV20-1,.,TRBJ2-2,13,CSARLGNTGELFF
TRBV25-1,.,TRBJ1-4,11,CASSGGVGLFF
TRBV4-1,few,TRBJ1-6,16,CASSQVRPSGDSPLHF
TRBV6-2/TRBV6-3,many,TRBJ1-5,14,CASSYVVGNQPQHF
TRBV7-2,few,TRBJ2-7,16,CASSLSWREGSYEQYF
TRBV18,few,TRBJ2-3,15,CASSPDLKTGIEQYF
TRBV5-1,many,TRBJ1-1,17,CASSLRSIAGQGTEAFF
TRBV20-1,many,TRBJ2-3,13,CSARVVGTDTQYF
TRBV5-5,many,TRBJ1-5,16,CASSLGEDRRYQPQHF
TRBV29-1,few,TRBJ1-1,12,CSVRGGYYEAFF